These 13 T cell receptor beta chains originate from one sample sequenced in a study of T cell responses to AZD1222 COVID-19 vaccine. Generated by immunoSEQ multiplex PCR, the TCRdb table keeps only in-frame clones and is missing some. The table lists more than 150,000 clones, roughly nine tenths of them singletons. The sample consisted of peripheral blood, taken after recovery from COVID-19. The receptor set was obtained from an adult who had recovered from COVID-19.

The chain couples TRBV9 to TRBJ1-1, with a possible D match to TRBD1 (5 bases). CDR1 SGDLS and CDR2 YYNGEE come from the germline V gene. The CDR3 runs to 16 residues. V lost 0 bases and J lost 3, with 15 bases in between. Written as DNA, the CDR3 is TGTGCCAGCAGCGTAGAGGGGCGGTGGGGCTACACTGAAGCTTTCTTT. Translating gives CASSVEGRWGYTEAFF.

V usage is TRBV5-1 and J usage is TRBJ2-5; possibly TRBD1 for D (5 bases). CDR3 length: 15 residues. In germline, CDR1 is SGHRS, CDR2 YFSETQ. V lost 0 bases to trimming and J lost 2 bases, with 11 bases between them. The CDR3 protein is CASSLDGQTQETQYF. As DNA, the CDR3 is TGCGCCAGCAGCTTGGACGGACAAACTCAAGAGACCCAGTACTTC.

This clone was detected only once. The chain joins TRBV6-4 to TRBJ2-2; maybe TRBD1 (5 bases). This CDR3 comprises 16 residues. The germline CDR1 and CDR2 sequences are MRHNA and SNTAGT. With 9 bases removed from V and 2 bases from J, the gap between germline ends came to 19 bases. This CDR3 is CARTPLGRPNTGELFF. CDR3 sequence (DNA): TGTGCCAGAACCCCGTTGGGGCGGCCAAACACCGGGGAGCTGTTTTTT.

The CDR3 sequence is CASSPPYAGPSYEQYF. In DNA form, the CDR3 reads TGTGCCAGTTCCCCCCCCTATGCGGGTCCCTCTTACGAGCAGTACTTC. The rearrangement joins TRBV19 to TRBJ2-7, with D maybe TRBD2 (5 bases). Trimming left V 8 bases short and J 4 bases short, with 24 bases between. CDR1 is LNHDA and CDR2 is SQIVND in the germline V gene (reference sequence). CDR3 length: 16 residues.

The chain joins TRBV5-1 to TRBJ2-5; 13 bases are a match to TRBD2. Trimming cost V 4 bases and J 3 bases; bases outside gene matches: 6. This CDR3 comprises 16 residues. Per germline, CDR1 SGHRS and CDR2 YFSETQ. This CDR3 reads CASSPTSGGAEETQYF. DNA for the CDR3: TGCGCCAGCAGCCCAACTAGCGGGGGGGCCGAAGAGACCCAGTACTTC. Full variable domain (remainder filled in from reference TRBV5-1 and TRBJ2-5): KAGVTQTPRYLIKTRGQQVTLSCSPISGHRSVSWYQQTPGQGLQFLFEYFSETQRNKGNFPGRFSGRQFSNSRSEMNVSTLELGDSALYLCASSPTSGGAEETQYFGPGTRLLVL.

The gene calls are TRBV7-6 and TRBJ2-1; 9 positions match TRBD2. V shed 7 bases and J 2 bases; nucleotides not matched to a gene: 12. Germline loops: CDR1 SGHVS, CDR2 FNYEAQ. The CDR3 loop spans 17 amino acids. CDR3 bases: TGTGCCAGCACCCCCTTAGTGGGGACTAGCACCTACAATGAGCAGTTCTTC. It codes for CASTPLVGTSTYNEQFF.

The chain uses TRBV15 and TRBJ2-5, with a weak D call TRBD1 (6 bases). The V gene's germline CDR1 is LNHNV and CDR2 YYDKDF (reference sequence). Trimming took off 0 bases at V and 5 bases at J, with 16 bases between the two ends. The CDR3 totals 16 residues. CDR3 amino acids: CATSRDRAAGEETQYF. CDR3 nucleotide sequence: TGTGCCACCAGCAGAGACCGAGCGGCAGGGGAGGAGACCCAGTACTTC.

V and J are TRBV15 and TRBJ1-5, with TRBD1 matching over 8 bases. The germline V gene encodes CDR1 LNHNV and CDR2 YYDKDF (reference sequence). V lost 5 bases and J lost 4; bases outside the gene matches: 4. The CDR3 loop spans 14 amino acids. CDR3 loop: CATSVDRGNQPQHF. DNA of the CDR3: TGTGCCACCAGCGTAGACAGGGGAAATCAGCCCCAGCATTTT.

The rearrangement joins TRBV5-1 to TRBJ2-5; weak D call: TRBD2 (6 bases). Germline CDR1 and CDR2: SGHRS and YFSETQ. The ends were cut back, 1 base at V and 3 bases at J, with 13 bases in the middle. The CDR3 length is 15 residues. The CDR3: CASSLTGEEEETQYF. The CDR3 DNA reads TGCGCCAGCAGCTTGACGGGAGAGGAAGAAGAGACCCAGTACTTC.

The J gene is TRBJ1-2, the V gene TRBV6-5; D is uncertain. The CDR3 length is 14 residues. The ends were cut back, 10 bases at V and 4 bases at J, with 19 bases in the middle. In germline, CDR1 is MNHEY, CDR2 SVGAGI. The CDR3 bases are TGTGCCACCCTGTCCCCCGGGGTGGGCTATGGCTACACCTTC. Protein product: CATLSPGVGYGYTF.

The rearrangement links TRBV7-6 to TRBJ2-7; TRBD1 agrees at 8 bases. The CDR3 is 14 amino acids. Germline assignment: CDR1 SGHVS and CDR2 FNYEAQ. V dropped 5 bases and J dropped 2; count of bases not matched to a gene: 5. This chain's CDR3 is CASSKGQGPYEQYF. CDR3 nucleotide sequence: TGTGCCAGCAGCAAAGGACAGGGCCCCTACGAGCAGTACTTC.

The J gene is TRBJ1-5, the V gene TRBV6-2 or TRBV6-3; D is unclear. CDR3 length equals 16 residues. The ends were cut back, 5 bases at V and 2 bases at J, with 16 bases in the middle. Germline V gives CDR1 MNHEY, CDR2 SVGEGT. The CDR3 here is CASSLSGADGNQPQHF. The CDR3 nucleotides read TGTGCCAGCAGTCTAAGCGGAGCCGATGGCAATCAGCCCCAGCATTTT.

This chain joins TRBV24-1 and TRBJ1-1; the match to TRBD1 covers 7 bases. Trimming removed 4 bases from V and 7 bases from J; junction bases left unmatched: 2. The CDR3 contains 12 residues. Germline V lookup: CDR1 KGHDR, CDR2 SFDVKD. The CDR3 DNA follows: TGTGCCACCAGTGAGCGGGACAGTGAAGCTTTCTTT. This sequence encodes CATSERDSEAFF.